These T cell receptor beta chains were read from a single sample in a study of blood T cell repertoires in COVID-19. Clones were sequenced by immunoSEQ multiplex PCR, and TCRdb holds only the in-frame ones, with some missing. The profile shows about 220,000 clones, less than 90% of them singletons. Sequencing was done on a sample of PBMCs or T cells enriched from blood (not recorded which). These receptors came from a woman aged 25-40 years who had recovered from COVID-19. The CDR3 runs from the conserved cysteine through the conserved F or W. D genes are given only for firm matches. Only part of the rows carry a size: once, few, many, or a class if the clone is expanded.

NA	TRBV12-2	TRBJ2-4	NA	TGTGCAAGTCGACCCGGACAGGGGGACATTCAGTACTTC	CASRPGQGDIQYF
NA	TRBV29-1	TRBJ2-1	TRBD2	TGCAGCGTTGAAGATGGGAGCGGGGGGACCTGGGATGAGCAGTTCTTC	CSVEDGSGGTWDEQFF
NA	TRBV18	TRBJ1-5	NA	TGTGCCAGCTCAGCGGGGGATCGGCAGCCCCAGCATTTT	CASSAGDRQPQHF
NA	TRBV5-1	TRBJ1-1	TRBD1	TGCGCCAGCAGCTTGGTCGGGACAGGGAGAAGGGGCACTGAAGCTTTCTTT	CASSLVGTGRRGTEAFF
NA	TRBV5-4	TRBJ2-7	NA	TGTGCCAGCAGCTATCGCCCGGGAGTCCCTCCCTTCTACGGGCAGTACTTC	CASSYRPGVPPFYGQYF
NA	TRBV7-3	TRBJ1-2	NA	TGTGCCAGCAGCTTAAAGGGGGACGGAAGCTATGGCTACACCTTC	CASSLKGDGSYGYTF
NA	TRBV7-9	TRBJ1-2	NA	TGTGCCAGCAGCCAACAGGGAGTTAACTATGGCTACACCTTC	CASSQQGVNYGYTF
many	TRBV7-9	TRBJ1-5	NA	TGTGCCAGCAGCTTAGCCCAGAAAAATCAGCCCCAGCATTTT	CASSLAQKNQPQHF
NA	TRBV6-5	TRBJ2-7	NA	TGTGCCAGCAGTTACATGGACAGCTACGAGCAGTACTTC	CASSYMDSYEQYF
NA	TRBV27	TRBJ2-2	NA	TGTGCCAGCGCCAGGGGGAACACCGGGGAGCTGTTTTTT	CASARGNTGELFF
NA	TRBV5-6	TRBJ1-4	NA	TGTGCCAGCAGTGACAGGTACTATGAAAAACTGTTTTTT	CASSDRYYEKLFF
NA	TRBV7-2	TRBJ2-2	NA	TGTGCCAGCAGCTCCCCCCAGGGCCGGGAGCTGTTTTTT	CASSSPQGRELFF
NA	TRBV18	TRBJ1-2	TRBD1	TGTGCCAGCTCCCCGCCGGACAGGGTCGATGGCTACACCTTC	CASSPPDRVDGYTF
medium-sized	TRBV6-5	TRBJ2-5	NA	TGTGCCAGCAGTAGACTACTCTTCCAAGAGACCCAGTACTTC	CASSRLLFQETQYF
NA	TRBV6-2/TRBV6-3	TRBJ1-5	NA	TGTGCCAGCAGTTACTCGACAGGCGACAATCAGCCCCAGCATTTT	CASSYSTGDNQPQHF
NA	TRBV6-2/TRBV6-3	TRBJ1-4	TRBD1	TGTGCCAGCAGTTACGCGACAGGGGGTGAAAAACTGTTTTTT	CASSYATGGEKLFF
NA	TRBV5-1	TRBJ1-1	TRBD1	TGCGCCAGCACCCGGACAGGGCAAAACACTGAAGCTTTCTTT	CASTRTGQNTEAFF
NA	TRBV18	TRBJ2-5	TRBD2	TGTGCCAGCTCACGATCACTAGCGGGGGGGGTGTTTGGAGAGACCCAGTACTTC	CASSRSLAGGVFGETQYF
NA	TRBV6-5	TRBJ1-2	NA	TGTGCCAGCAGTAGCCCCCGCGGTGGCTACACCTTC	CASSSPRGGYTF
NA	TRBV19	TRBJ2-1	TRBD2	TGTGCCAGTAAATCGACAACAGCGGGGTGGGAGCAGTTCTTC	CASKSTTAGWEQFF
NA	TRBV6-1	TRBJ2-7	NA	TGTGCCAGCAGTGAGTACAATTCCTACGAGCAGTACTTC	CASSEYNSYEQYF
NA	TRBV12-5	TRBJ1-2	TRBD1	TGTGCTAGTGGTTTGTCCACCTTGTCCCCCAGGACAGGGGGCCCCTATGGCTACACCTTC	CASGLSTLSPRTGGPYGYTF
NA	TRBV7-9	TRBJ2-5	NA	TGTGCCAGCAGTTCGGACATCGACCAAGAGACCCAGTACTTC	CASSSDIDQETQYF
NA	TRBV6-5	TRBJ2-7	NA	TGTGCCAGCAGCGGACGGACAGTAGACGAGCAGTACTTC	CASSGRTVDEQYF
NA	TRBV9	TRBJ1-2	TRBD1	TGTGCCAGCAGCCCAAGACAGGGTGACTATGGCTACACCTTC	CASSPRQGDYGYTF
NA	TRBV13	TRBJ2-7	TRBD2	TGTGCCAGCAGCTTAGTGGCGGGGGACGAGCAGTACTTC	CASSLVAGDEQYF
NA	TRBV18	TRBJ1-3	NA	TGTGCCAGCTCACCTGGGGCTTCTGGAAACACCATATATTTT	CASSPGASGNTIYF
NA	TRBV5-4	TRBJ2-1	NA	TGTGCCAGCAGTTTGGACCAGACAGGATACAATGAGCAGTTCTTC	CASSLDQTGYNEQFF
NA	TRBV23-1	TRBJ2-7	TRBD1	TGCGCCAGCAGTCCTACCTCCTTAAGGGGGCAGGAGTCCTACGAGCAGTACTTC	CASSPTSLRGQESYEQYF
NA	TRBV7-2	TRBJ1-2	NA	TGTGCCAGCAGACCAACAGGAACCTATGGCTACACCTTC	CASRPTGTYGYTF
NA	TRBV9	TRBJ2-1	NA	TGTGCCAGCAGCACGCGGACAGATTTCAATGAGCAGTTCTTC	CASSTRTDFNEQFF